The 29 T cell receptor beta chains presented below share a single source sample, sequenced in a study of T-cell memory formation after mild COVID-19 (TCRdb year 2021). Library preparation employed 5' RACE. Sequencing used an Illumina NovaSeq 6000. TCRdb ran its own pipeline on the public reads, namely fastp trimming at Q25 and MiXCR clone calling, and kept in-frame beta chains. Every CDR3 protein is listed once, alongside the most common genes and DNA of its rows. The sample has about 120,000 distinct CDR3 sequences on record, about 15% of them singletons. Over 11% of the sample rests with the top ten. The sample was PBMCs or a T cell subset sorted from them (not recorded which). These receptors were taken from an adult woman who had mild COVID-19 (a few samples of this study predate the infection). The sample titles of this study are shuffled in the database, so cell type and time point are left out; the donor was told from shared clones.

The rearrangement links TRBV19 to TRBJ2-3, with 8 bases matching TRBD1. The CDR3 runs to 15 residues. Germline CDR1 is LNHDA and CDR2 is SQIVND (reference sequence). Losses at the gene ends were 3 bases for V and 2 bases for J; bases not matched to a gene: 4. Here the CDR3 DNA reads TGTGCCAGTAGTATCAGGGGGCGAGACACAGATACGCAGTATTTT. This codes for CASSIRGRDTDTQYF.

This chain joins TRBV5-4 and TRBJ2-3; D unclear. The CDR3 covers 16 residues. CDR1 and CDR2 (germline): SGHNT, YYREEE (reference sequence). V lost 0 bases, J lost 1 base, and 12 bases lay in between. The CDR3 loop is CASSLGARLGTDTQYF. DNA of the CDR3: TGTGCCAGCAGCTTGGGAGCCAGGCTTGGCACAGATACGCAGTATTTT. The entire variable domain, with the rest obtained from reference TRBV5-4 and TRBJ2-3, is as follows: ETGVTQSPTHLIKTRGQQVTLRCSSQSGHNTVSWYQQALGQGPQFIFQYYREEENGRGNFPPRFSGLQFPNYSSELNVNALELDDSALYLCASSLGARLGTDTQYFGPGTRLTVL.

This clonotype showed up just a few times. J is TRBJ2-3 and V is TRBV12-3 or TRBV12-4; 8 nucleotides agree with TRBD2. V lost 3 bases to trimming and J lost 3 bases; unmatched junction nucleotides: 5. The CDR3 is made up of 15 amino acids. The CDR3 region is CASSFWASGTDTQYF. CDR3 nucleotides: TGTGCCAGCAGTTTTTGGGCTAGCGGGACAGATACGCAGTATTTT.

The chain links TRBV20-1 to TRBJ2-5; 7 positions match TRBD2. Germline V gene data show CDR1 as DFQATT and CDR2 as SNEGSKA (reference sequence). V shed 0 bases and J 7 bases; nucleotides not matched to a gene: 11. The CDR3 length is 15 residues. CDR3 coding DNA: TGCAGTGCTAGAGAAGCAGTCGAATGGGGGGGGACCCAGTACTTC. It codes for CSAREAVEWGGTQYF.

This clonotype was detected only a few times. CDR3: CASSAGLGGGSPLHF. The CDR3 coding sequence is TGCGCCAGCAGCGCAGGCCTCGGGGGCGGTTCACCCCTCCACTTT. The chain carries TRBV5-1 and TRBJ1-6, with D possibly matching TRBD1 (6 bases). The CDR3 runs to 15 residues. Germline CDR1 reads SGHRS; CDR2 reads YFSETQ. Trimming took 4 bases from V and 9 from J, leaving 17 bases between them.

The chain recombines TRBV27 with TRBJ2-2, with 8 bases fitting TRBD2. V lost 3 bases and J lost 15; bases outside the gene matches: 15. This CDR3 is built from 15 residues. Germline V lookup: CDR1 MNHEY, CDR2 SMNVEV (reference sequence). CDR3 protein: CASSFGGVGRTRLFF. The CDR3, as DNA: TGTGCCAGCAGTTTCGGGGGGGTCGGGAGAACTCGGTTGTTTTTT.

With respect to this clonotype: The germline gene is not matched at one end of the junction; a read error may be the cause. The V and J genes are TRBV7-7 and TRBJ1-5; D remains ambiguous. CDR3 length: 19 residues. Per germline, CDR1 SSHAT and CDR2 FNYEAQ (reference sequence). The DNA for the CDR3 is TGTGCTAGCAGCTTAGAGGCAGAAAAAGACACATTTAGCAATCAGCCCCAGCATTTT. Protein sequence: CASSLEAEKDTFSNQPQHF.

The rearrangement links TRBV2 to TRBJ1-5; TRBD1 might be the D (5 bases). Germline V gene sequence: CDR1 SNHLY, CDR2 FYNNEI. V was cut by 5 bases and J by 1 base, with 15 bases left in between. This CDR3 has 16 amino acids. The CDR3 DNA follows: TGTGCCAGCAGTTACCGAGGGGCGCGGAGCAATCAGCCCCAGCATTTT. This translates into CASSYRGARSNQPQHF.

In nucleotides, the CDR3 is TGTGCCAGCAGTGATGAGCCACTTCTGTCCTACAATGAGCAGTTCTTC. Translation gives CASSDEPLLSYNEQFF. V and J are TRBV2 and TRBJ2-1; D is ambiguous. CDR3 length: 16 residues. Germline CDR1 reads SNHLY; CDR2 reads FYNNEI. Between the trimmed V and J ends, which lost 3 bases and 1 base, there was a span of 13 bases.

The chain uses TRBV18 and TRBJ2-4; 9 bases map to TRBD1. With V trimmed by 8 bases and J by 8 bases, 7 bases remained unmatched. The CDR3 is 13 amino acids. CDR1 is KGHSH, CDR2 LQKENI, per germline. As DNA, the CDR3 is TGTGCCAGCACTACAGGGGGCGCGGACATTCAGTACTTC. Protein: CASTTGGADIQYF.

There are a few counts of this clonotype. V usage is TRBV5-1 and J usage is TRBJ1-1, with 9 bases fitting TRBD1. Losses at the gene ends were 3 bases for V and 0 bases for J; bases not matched to a gene: 6. Germline V lookup: CDR1 SGHRS, CDR2 YFSETQ. The CDR3 sequence is 16 residues long. This CDR3 is CASSSGTGNMNTEAFF. The CDR3, as DNA: TGCGCCAGCAGCTCGGGGACAGGGAATATGAACACTGAAGCTTTCTTT.

This chain joins TRBV5-1 and TRBJ1-1, with a tentative D call TRBD1 (5 bases). Deletions cut 3 bases from V and 3 bases from J, with 12 bases between. The germline V gene encodes CDR1 SGHRS and CDR2 YFSETQ. This CDR3 region has 14 residues. The CDR3 sequence: CASSWGQGDTEAFF. The DNA for the CDR3 is TGCGCCAGCAGCTGGGGCCAGGGAGACACTGAAGCTTTCTTT.

The chain links TRBV20-1 to TRBJ2-7; 8 nucleotides match TRBD1. From germline, CDR1 is DFQATT and CDR2 SNEGSKA (reference sequence). This CDR3 contains 14 residues. The V gene end was trimmed by 1 base and the J gene end by 4 bases; junction bases not matched to a gene: 6. CDR3 loop: CSARGQGSKYEQYV. The CDR3 bases are TGCAGTGCTAGAGGACAGGGGAGCAAGTACGAGCAGTACGTC.

V is TRBV14 and J is TRBJ2-1; weak D call: TRBD1 (5 bases). Trimming removed 10 bases at V and 11 bases at J, with 15 bases between. Germline V gives CDR1 SGHDN, CDR2 FVKESK. The CDR3 extends over 11 amino acids. The CDR3 spells CATDRGTKQFF. The CDR3 DNA reads TGTGCCACCGACAGAGGAACTAAGCAGTTCTTC.

The chain couples TRBV5-1 to TRBJ2-2; no definite D call. The length of the CDR3 is 12 residues. The ends were cut back, 4 bases at V and 3 bases at J, with 4 bases in the middle. Germline V gives CDR1 SGHRS, CDR2 YFSETQ. CDR3 amino acids: CASSIYTGELFF. The DNA of the CDR3 is TGCGCCAGCAGCATCTACACCGGGGAGCTGTTTTTT.

This clonotype came up a few times. The rearrangement joins TRBV2 to TRBJ2-1; no clear D. Deletions cut 4 bases from V and 3 bases from J, with 7 bases between. Germline V gives CDR1 SNHLY, CDR2 FYNNEI. The CDR3 runs to 13 residues. CDR3 amino acids: CASSGVHYNEQFF. The CDR3 bases are TGTGCCAGCAGTGGAGTCCACTACAATGAGCAGTTCTTC.

The CDR3 nucleotides are TGTGCCAGCAGTTCTAATCCAACTAGCGGGAGTGGACGGCAGTACTTC. Translation: CASSSNPTSGSGRQYF. This chain links TRBV6-5 with TRBJ2-7; 11 bases are a match to TRBD2. Germline V CDR1 and CDR2: MNHEY, SVGAGI. Losses at the gene ends were 4 bases for V and 9 bases for J; bases not matched to a gene: 14. The CDR3 covers 16 residues.

This clonotype was counted ten times or more. The chain has TRBV7-9 and TRBJ2-7; 7 nucleotides match TRBD1. Germline trimming cut 6 bases from V and 3 bases from J; bases unmatched to any gene: 17. The length of the CDR3 is 17 residues. The germline V gene encodes CDR1 SEHNR and CDR2 FQNEAQ (reference sequence). CDR3 sequence (DNA): TGTGCCAGCAGATATGGGGCCGACAGGGCTCCCGACTACGAGCAGTACTTC. This sequence encodes CASRYGADRAPDYEQYF. The complete variable domain, with remaining parts taken from reference TRBV7-9 and TRBJ2-7, reads DTGVSQNPRHKITKRGQNVTFRCDPISEHNRLYWYRQTLGQGPEFLTYFQNEAQLEKSRLLSDRFSAERPKGSFSTLEIQRTEQGDSAMYLCASRYGADRAPDYEQYFGPGTRLTVT.

The chain couples TRBV24-1 to TRBJ2-2; the D gene is possibly TRBD1 (6 bases). Germline V gives CDR1 KGHDR, CDR2 SFDVKD. Trimming removed 8 bases at V and 5 bases at J, with 11 bases between. CDR3 length: 13 amino acids. The CDR3 region is CATKGGVTGELFF. DNA of the CDR3: TGTGCCACCAAAGGGGGTGTGACCGGGGAGCTGTTTTTT.

In this sample, this clonotype turned up a few times. The V and J genes are TRBV10-3 and TRBJ2-7; 9 nucleotides agree with TRBD1. The V and J ends lost 6 bases and 6 bases, in that order; junction bases with no gene match: 12. The CDR3 is made up of 15 amino acids. Germline V lookup: CDR1 ENHRY, CDR2 SYGVKD. DNA of the CDR3: TGTGCCATCAGGTTGGGCGGGACAGGGAACCCCGAGCAGTACTTC. This encodes CAIRLGGTGNPEQYF.

This clonotype was observed a few times. This chain uses TRBV24-1 with TRBJ2-1, with D maybe TRBD2 (6 bases). The CDR3 has 15 residues. Looked up from germline, CDR1 is KGHDR and CDR2 is SFDVKD. With 2 bases removed from V and 8 bases from J, the gap between germline ends came to 15 bases. The CDR3 protein is CATSDSAGRGYEQFF. The CDR3 bases are TGTGCCACCAGTGATTCGGCGGGACGAGGCTATGAGCAGTTCTTC.

CDR3 DNA: TGTGCCAGCAGCTTAAACGGGCACACTGAAGCTTTCTTT. Translated, it gives CASSLNGHTEAFF. The rearrangement uses TRBV7-3 and TRBJ1-1; no clear D. The germline gives CDR1 SGHTA, CDR2 FQGTGA. V lost 1 base, J lost 3 bases, and 6 bases lay in between. The CDR3 contains 13 residues.

This clonotype appeared a few times. J is TRBJ1-4 and V is TRBV5-1, with 10 positions matching TRBD1. Germline-derived CDR1 and CDR2 are SGHRS and YFSETQ. V shed 3 bases and J 8 bases; nucleotides not matched to a gene: 19. CDR3 length equals 19 residues. The chain's CDR3 is CASSSRAPWDRGESEKLFF. The CDR3 DNA reads TGCGCCAGCAGCTCGCGCGCGCCTTGGGACAGGGGAGAGTCAGAAAAACTGTTTTTT.

This clonotype came up many times. The CDR3 DNA follows: TGTGCCAGCAGCTCGACCGGCTCTGGGGCCAACGTCCTGACTTTC. It translates to CASSSTGSGANVLTF. The chain is built from TRBV7-2 and TRBJ2-6; no clear D. The CDR3 runs 15 residues. Germline CDR1 SGHTA, CDR2 FQGNSA. Trimming took 4 bases from V and 0 from J, leaving 7 bases between them.

This clonotype was counted between two and nine times. This chain connects TRBV5-6 to TRBJ2-5; weak D call: TRBD1 (5 bases). The length of the CDR3 is 15 residues. Trimming took 1 base from V and 2 from J, leaving 12 bases between them. In germline, CDR1 is SGHDT, CDR2 YYEEEE. CDR3: CASSLQQTVQETQYF. CDR3 DNA sequence: TGTGCCAGCAGCTTGCAACAGACAGTACAAGAGACCCAGTACTTC.

This clonotype was picked up a small number of times. This chain uses TRBV6-2 or TRBV6-3 with TRBJ2-7; 8 nucleotides match TRBD2. This CDR3 contains 13 residues. J lost 4 bases, V lost 8 bases, and 7 bases had no gene match. Germline lookup yields CDR1 MNHEY and CDR2 SVGEGT. The DNA for the CDR3 is TGTGCCAGCTGTTCGGCGGGAGGATACGAGCAGTACTTC. This gives the protein CASCSAGGYEQYF.

In its sample, this clonotype ranks as medium-sized. This chain connects TRBV5-6 to TRBJ2-1; D unclear. The CDR3 spans 14 residues. Germline V CDR1 and CDR2: SGHDT, YYEEEE. V lost 3 bases and J lost 3, with 10 bases in between. The CDR3 bases are TGTGCCAGCAGCTCCGACGGTAGCTACAATGAGCAGTTCTTC. It is translated as CASSSDGSYNEQFF. The variable domain in full, with the rest retrieved from reference TRBV5-6 and TRBJ2-1, is DAGVTQSPTHLIKTRGQQVTLRCSPKSGHDTVSWYQQALGQGPQFIFQYYEEEERQRGNFPDRFSGHQFPNYSSELNVNALLLGDSALYLCASSSDGSYNEQFFGPGTRLTVL.

This clonotype was counted between two and nine times. The chain links TRBV2 to TRBJ2-7; D call uncertain. Per the germline V gene, CDR1 is SNHLY and CDR2 is FYNNEI. The CDR3 runs 14 residues. V was cut by 5 bases and J by 2 bases, with 13 bases left in between. CDR3 sequence reads: CASSLAIQTYEQYF. The CDR3 region has the DNA TGTGCCAGCAGTTTGGCGATCCAAACCTACGAGCAGTACTTC.

The sample holds a few counts of this clonotype. The rearrangement uses TRBV27 and TRBJ2-3; D gene unclear. CDR3 size: 13 residues. The germline gives CDR1 MNHEY, CDR2 SMNVEV (reference sequence). With 0 bases removed from V and 10 bases from J, the gap between germline ends came to 11 bases. The CDR3 nucleotides are TGTGCCAGCAGTTTATCGAGCTCTATCCCGCAGTATTTT. It is translated as CASSLSSSIPQYF.